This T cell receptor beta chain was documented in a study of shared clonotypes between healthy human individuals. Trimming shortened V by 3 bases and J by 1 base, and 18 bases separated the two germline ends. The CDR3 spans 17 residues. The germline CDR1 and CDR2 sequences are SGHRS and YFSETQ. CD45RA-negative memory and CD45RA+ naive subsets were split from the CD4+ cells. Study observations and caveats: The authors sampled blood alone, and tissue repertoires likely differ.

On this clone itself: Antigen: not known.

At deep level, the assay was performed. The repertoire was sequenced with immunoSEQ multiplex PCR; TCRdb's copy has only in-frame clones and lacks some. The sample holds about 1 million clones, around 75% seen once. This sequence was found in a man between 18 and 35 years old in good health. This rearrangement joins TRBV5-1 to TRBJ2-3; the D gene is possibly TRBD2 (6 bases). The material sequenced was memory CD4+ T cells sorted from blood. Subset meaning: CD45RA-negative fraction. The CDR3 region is CASSSTGTQGGTDTQYF. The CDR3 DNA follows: TGCGCCAGCAGCTCGACCGGGACTCAAGGGGGCACAGATACGCAGTATTTT.